This T cell receptor (beta chain) was recorded in a study of cytomegalovirus exposure and HLA in healthy donors. Primers for the PCR totalled 60 Vbeta and 13 Jbeta. The table came from immunoSEQ multiplex PCR; TCRdb's copy has only in-frame clones and leaves some out. The sample contains more than 95,000 clones, about three quarters of which appear only once. V trimming: 7 bases; J trimming: 7 bases; junction bases outside the gene matches: 9. Germline loops: CDR1 SNHLY, CDR2 FYNNEI. This CDR3 has 14 residues. The chain carries TRBV2 and TRBJ2-2; 7 bases agree with TRBD2. This receptor was obtained from a woman aged 18-29 years in good health and CMV-seropositive. The sequencing input was PBMCs. CDR3 region: CASMSETSHGELFF. The DNA of the CDR3 is TGTGCCAGCATGTCCGAGACTAGCCACGGGGAGCTGTTTTTT.